These 32 T cell receptor beta chains share one sample of origin, sequenced in a study of shared clonotypes between healthy human individuals. Sequenced by immunoSEQ multiplex PCR; TCRdb stores in-frame clones only, minus some. This table holds around 1,900,000 clones, around 95% found once. It was CD45RO-negative cells, positively selected for CCR7, that made up naive CD8 cells, with terminally differentiated effector memory CD45RA+ cells excluded. Sequenced sample: naive CD8+ T cells from PBMCs. These receptors all come from a man aged 18 to 29 in good health. Some clones in this sample may be carry-over from other donors' samples.

The chain has TRBV6-1 and TRBJ2-7, with 7 bases lining up with TRBD2. This CDR3 has 17 residues. Germline V lookup: CDR1 MNHNS, CDR2 SASEGT. Trimming took 2 bases from V and 5 from J; bases not matched to a gene: 15. CDR3 sequence (DNA): TGTGCCAGCAGTGAAAGGGTGGCTAGCGGACCCCAAGACGAGCAGTACTTC. Translating it yields CASSERVASGPQDEQYF.

The chain carries TRBV5-6 and TRBJ2-7, with D possibly TRBD1 on 6 matching bases. The CDR3 consists of 13 residues. Germline CDR1 SGHDT, CDR2 YYEEEE. Between the trimmed V and J ends, which lost 0 bases and 5 bases, there was a span of 9 bases. The CDR3 reads CASSLGGRNEQYF. DNA for the CDR3: TGTGCCAGCAGCTTGGGGGGGCGGAACGAGCAGTACTTC.

The chain links TRBV27 to TRBJ2-1; D not resolved. This CDR3 comprises 16 residues. The V and J ends lost 5 bases and 4 bases respectively, with 18 bases between them. The germline V gene has CDR1 MNHEY and CDR2 SMNVEV (reference sequence). CDR3 sequence (DNA): TGTGCCAGCAGTGTTTTTCCGCGAATGGATTACAATGAGCAGTTCTTC. Residues: CASSVFPRMDYNEQFF.

In this sample, this clone turned up a few times. This chain links TRBV2 with TRBJ2-2; unclear D gene. The CDR3 runs to 13 residues. From germline, CDR1 is SNHLY and CDR2 FYNNEI. The ends were cut back, 6 bases at V and 7 bases at J, with 12 bases in the middle. CDR3: CASRDMSSGELFF. CDR3 DNA sequence: TGTGCCAGCAGAGATATGTCCAGCGGGGAGCTGTTTTTT.

On this clone itself: The same CDR3 arises from other DNA sequences in this sample as well. The chain combines TRBV6-1 with TRBJ2-7; D is ambiguous. CDR3 length: 14 residues. Germline-derived CDR1 and CDR2 are MNHNS and SASEGT. Between the trimmed V and J ends, which lost 0 bases and 3 bases, there was a span of 9 bases. The CDR3 sequence is CASSEAGSGYEQYF. DNA of the CDR3: TGTGCCAGCAGTGAAGCGGGGTCGGGCTACGAGCAGTACTTC.

CDR3 sequence reads: CASRDILISGANVLTF. CDR3 in DNA: TGTGCCAGCAGGGACATTTTAATATCTGGGGCCAACGTCCTGACTTTC. The chain is built from TRBV27 and TRBJ2-6, with D maybe TRBD1 (5 bases). CDR3 size: 16 residues. The V end lost 6 bases, the J end lost 1 base, and 13 bases lay between the germline ends. Germline V gene lookup returns CDR1 MNHEY and CDR2 SMNVEV (reference sequence).

The chain joins TRBV30 to TRBJ2-2; 7 bases align to TRBD1. Germline CDR1 is GTSNPN and CDR2 is SVGIG (reference sequence). This CDR3 has 15 residues. The junction had 5 bases not matched to a gene; V was cut back by 1 base and J by 3 bases. The CDR3 DNA follows: TGTGCCTGGAGTGCGGGACAGCTCTACACCGGGGAGCTGTTTTTT. Translated: CAWSAGQLYTGELFF.

This chain links TRBV30 with TRBJ1-1, with D tentatively TRBD1 (5 bases). Germline V gene sequence: CDR1 GTSNPN, CDR2 SVGIG (reference sequence). Trimming removed 3 bases at V and 4 bases at J, with 12 bases between. This CDR3 comprises 13 residues. CDR3 in DNA: TGTGCCTGGAGGGACAATCCGGGCACTGAAGCTTTCTTT. This translates into CAWRDNPGTEAFF. The variable domain in full, completed from reference TRBV30 and TRBJ1-1, reads SQTIHQWPATLVQPVGSPLSLECTVEGTSNPNLYWYRQAAGRGLQLLFYSVGIGQISSEVPQNLSASRPQDRQFILSSKKLLLSDSGFYLCAWRDNPGTEAFFGQGTRLTVV.

Only one count was recorded for this clone. The V call is TRBV27, the J call TRBJ2-1, with 12 nucleotides matching TRBD2. Germline trimming cut 4 bases from V and 5 bases from J; bases unmatched to any gene: 15. Germline V gene data show CDR1 as MNHEY and CDR2 as SMNVEV (reference sequence). The CDR3 runs 19 residues. In nucleotides, the CDR3 is TGTGCCAGCAGTTCCAGAACTTCTAGCGGGAGGGCGCCCCACAATGAGCAGTTCTTC. It encodes CASSSRTSSGRAPHNEQFF.

The V gene is TRBV19, the J gene TRBJ2-1; 11 bases agree with TRBD2. This CDR3 has 14 amino acids. The J segment lost 7 bases and the V segment lost 2 bases, leaving 1 base of the junction unmatched. From germline, CDR1 is LNHDA and CDR2 SQIVND (reference sequence). The CDR3 protein is CASSIPSGRNEQFF. The CDR3 DNA is TGTGCCAGTAGTATACCTAGCGGGAGGAATGAGCAGTTCTTC.

The chain combines TRBV7-2 with TRBJ1-3; D is unresolved. The CDR3 has 16 amino acids. V gave up 1 base and J gave up 0 bases, with 10 bases separating them. Germline V gene data show CDR1 as SGHTA and CDR2 as FQGNSA. The CDR3 coding sequence is TGTGCCAGCAGCTTAGTATCCCGGGTCTCTGGAAACACCATATATTTT. As protein: CASSLVSRVSGNTIYF.

With respect to this clone: Other DNA sequences in the sample encode the same CDR3. This rearrangement joins TRBV7-9 to TRBJ2-7, with 7 bases lining up with TRBD2. V lost 4 bases to trimming and J lost 3 bases; unmatched junction nucleotides: 3. CDR3 length: 13 amino acids. Germline V lookup: CDR1 SEHNR, CDR2 FQNEAQ (reference sequence). CDR3 amino acids: CASSWGRGYEQYF. The CDR3, as DNA: TGTGCCAGCAGCTGGGGGAGGGGCTACGAGCAGTACTTC.

This chain uses TRBV29-1 with TRBJ2-2; no reliable D call. The CDR3 has 13 residues. Trimming stripped 8 bases from V and 1 base from J, with 11 bases between. Germline V CDR1 and CDR2: SQVTM, ANQGSEA. The DNA of the CDR3 is TGCAGCTCTCTGGCCGAGAACACCGGGGAGCTGTTTTTT. It specifies CSSLAENTGELFF.

This chain connects TRBV11-2 to TRBJ1-1; TRBD1 might be the D (5 bases). Germline V gene sequence: CDR1 SGHAT, CDR2 FQNNGV. The V and J ends lost 2 bases and 6 bases respectively, with 10 bases between them. The CDR3 extends over 13 amino acids. The DNA for the CDR3 is TGTGCCAGCAGCTTATTGTGGGGGTCTGAAGCTTTCTTT. Translated: CASSLLWGSEAFF. Variable domain in full (rest from reference TRBV11-2 and TRBJ1-1): EAGVAQSPRYKIIEKRQSVAFWCNPISGHATLYWYQQILGQGPKLLIQFQNNGVVDDSQLPKDRFSAERLKGVDSTLKIQPAKLEDSAVYLCASSLLWGSEAFFGQGTRLTVV.

The rearrangement uses TRBV28 and TRBJ2-1; 11 bases line up with TRBD2. The CDR3 length is 18 residues. CDR1 and CDR2 from the germline V gene are MDHEN and SYDVKM. The J segment lost 4 bases and the V segment lost 6 bases, leaving 14 bases of the junction unmatched. CDR3 protein: CASRGNDLGLAVYNEQFF. In DNA form, the CDR3 reads TGTGCCAGCAGGGGGAACGACCTGGGACTAGCGGTTTACAATGAGCAGTTCTTC.

The rearrangement links TRBV7-9 to TRBJ2-2; the D is unclear. This CDR3 comprises 14 residues. Germline CDR1 and CDR2: SEHNR and FQNEAQ (reference sequence). Trimming stripped 5 bases from V and 4 bases from J, with 11 bases between. In DNA, the CDR3 is TGTGCCAGCAGCGCCCCCAGGCTCACCGGGGAGCTGTTTTTT. This sequence encodes CASSAPRLTGELFF.

The J gene is TRBJ2-7, the V gene TRBV28; 8 bases agree with TRBD1. Germline values: CDR1 MDHEN, CDR2 SYDVKM. J lost 4 bases, V lost 6 bases, and 5 bases had no gene match. The CDR3 is 13 residues long. The CDR3 reads CASRRHRGYEQYF. The CDR3 DNA reads TGTGCCAGCAGGAGACACAGGGGGTACGAGCAGTACTTC.

This clone has only a few counts. The J gene is TRBJ1-4, the V gene TRBV29-1; TRBD1 might be the D (6 bases). With 4 bases removed from V and 8 bases from J, the gap between germline ends came to 20 bases. The CDR3 has 15 amino acids. From germline, CDR1 is SQVTM and CDR2 ANQGSEA. CDR3 coding DNA: TGCAGCGTTGTTGGCTTACATAGAGGGGGAGAAAAACTGTTTTTT. Its translation is CSVVGLHRGGEKLFF.

As concerns this clone: Distinct nucleotide sequences in the sample also encode this CDR3. The V gene is TRBV9, the J gene TRBJ2-1; D is unclear. V was shortened by 0 bases and J by 4 bases, with 5 bases between the two germline ends. Germline lookup yields CDR1 SGDLS and CDR2 YYNGEE. The CDR3 consists of 13 residues. The CDR3 DNA is TGTGCCAGCAGCGTAGGGGCATACAATGAGCAGTTCTTC. As protein: CASSVGAYNEQFF.

This clone was observed a handful of times. The rearrangement links TRBV29-1 to TRBJ1-2; tentatively, D is TRBD1 (5 bases). Germline CDR1 and CDR2: SQVTM and ANQGSEA. V was pared by 5 bases and J by 8 bases, with 15 bases between. This CDR3 comprises 12 residues. CDR3 in amino acids: CSVPVGRKGYTF. In DNA form, the CDR3 reads TGCAGCGTTCCGGTGGGACGTAAAGGCTACACCTTC. The variable domain in full, completed from reference TRBV29-1 and TRBJ1-2, reads SAVISQKPSRDICQRGTSLTIQCQVDSQVTMMFWYRQQPGQSLTLIATANQGSEATYESGFVIDKFPISRPNLTFSTLTVSNMSPEDSSIYLCSVPVGRKGYTFGSGTRLTVV.

This rearrangement joins TRBV6-5 to TRBJ2-7, with D perhaps matching TRBD2 (6 bases). CDR1 and CDR2 from the germline V gene are MNHEY and SVGAGI. CDR3 size: 13 residues. V dropped 6 bases and J dropped 3 bases, with 12 bases sitting between them. The CDR3 nucleotides are TGTGCCAGCAGATCCCGCGGGGACTACGAGCAGTACTTC. Encoded protein: CASRSRGDYEQYF.

The rearrangement uses TRBV7-2 and TRBJ2-7; D might be TRBD1 (6 bases). Germline V gene lookup returns CDR1 SGHTA and CDR2 FQGNSA. V was trimmed by 3 bases and J by 4 bases, leaving 13 bases between them. The CDR3 extends over 14 amino acids. CDR3 in DNA: TGTGCCAGCAGCTTTATCCAGGGGTCATACGAGCAGTACTTC. It codes for CASSFIQGSYEQYF. The full variable domain, completed using reference TRBV7-2 and TRBJ2-7, is GAGVSQSPSNKVTEKGKDVELRCDPISGHTALYWYRQSLGQGLEFLIYFQGNSAPDKSGLPSDRFSAERTGGSVSTLTIQRTQQEDSAVYLCASSFIQGSYEQYFGPGTRLTVT.

The gene calls are TRBV19 and TRBJ1-5; weak D call: TRBD1 (5 bases). V was clipped by 6 bases and J by 9 bases, with 18 bases between them. In germline, CDR1 is LNHDA, CDR2 SQIVND (reference sequence). This CDR3 has 14 amino acids. This chain's CDR3 is CASSPGRVNLPQHF. As DNA, the CDR3 is TGTGCCAGTAGCCCGGGACGGGTGAACTTGCCCCAGCATTTT.

This clone was seen only once. This rearrangement joins TRBV7-8 to TRBJ2-7; D tentatively fits TRBD1 or TRBD2 (5 bases each). In germline, CDR1 is SGHVS, CDR2 FQNEAQ. The germline V and J ends were trimmed by 2 bases and 5 bases, with 16 bases remaining between them. The CDR3 runs 15 residues. The CDR3 sequence is CASSLPGRQGDEQYF. In nucleotides, the CDR3 is TGTGCCAGCAGCTTACCGGGACGGCAAGGGGACGAGCAGTACTTC.

This sequence joins TRBV5-6 and TRBJ2-3; TRBD2 matches at 9 bases. Germline CDR1 SGHDT, CDR2 YYEEEE. The CDR3 has 14 amino acids. V shed 5 bases and J 5 bases; nucleotides not matched to a gene: 6. The DNA for the CDR3 is TGTGCCAGCAGGATTAGCGGGAGTAGAGATACGCAGTATTTT. Translating gives CASRISGSRDTQYF.

V and J are TRBV19 and TRBJ2-2, with D possibly matching TRBD2 (6 bases). Germline V lookup: CDR1 LNHDA, CDR2 SQIVND (reference sequence). V dropped 5 bases and J dropped 1 base, with 11 bases sitting between them. This CDR3 spans 15 amino acids. CDR3: CASSRLARNTGELFF. The CDR3 DNA sequence: TGTGCCAGTAGTCGCCTAGCGAGGAACACCGGGGAGCTGTTTTTT. The entire variable domain, with the rest obtained from reference TRBV19 and TRBJ2-2, is as follows: DGGITQSPKYLFRKEGQNVTLSCEQNLNHDAMYWYRQDPGQGLRLIYYSQIVNDFQKGDIAEGYSVSREKKESFPLTVTSAQKNPTAFYLCASSRLARNTGELFFGEGSRLTVL.

The genes are TRBV28 and TRBJ2-7, with D tentatively TRBD1 or TRBD2 (5 bases each). The CDR3 consists of 15 residues. V lost 5 bases and J 2 bases, leaving 16 bases between the germline ends. CDR1 MDHEN and CDR2 SYDVKM come from the germline V gene. Here the CDR3 DNA reads TGTGCCAGCAGTACGACTCACGGGGCCGCCTACGAGCAGTACTTC. Protein sequence: CASSTTHGAAYEQYF.

This chain links TRBV4-1 with TRBJ2-1, with D tentatively TRBD1 (5 bases). The V and J ends lost 2 bases and 6 bases respectively, with 14 bases between them. The germline V gene encodes CDR1 MGHRA and CDR2 YSYEKL. This CDR3 contains 15 residues. CDR3 residues: CASSQNGAHGNEQFF. CDR3 nucleotide sequence: TGCGCCAGCAGCCAAAATGGGGCACACGGCAATGAGCAGTTCTTC.

This chain links TRBV7-8 with TRBJ1-4, with D possibly TRBD1 on 5 matching bases. This CDR3 is 14 amino acids long. V dropped 1 base and J dropped 2 bases, with 5 bases sitting between them. The germline V gene has CDR1 SGHVS and CDR2 FQNEAQ. CDR3 protein: CASSLGGTNEKLFF. The CDR3 bases are TGTGCCAGCAGCTTAGGGGGGACTAATGAAAAACTGTTTTTT.

The CDR3 bases are TGTGCCAGCAGTTTAGGTCTAGCTCCGGTGGATGAGCAGTTCTTC. Encoded protein: CASSLGLAPVDEQFF. This chain joins TRBV27 and TRBJ2-1, with a weak D call TRBD2 (5 bases). Germline V gene lookup returns CDR1 MNHEY and CDR2 SMNVEV (reference sequence). Deletions cut 2 bases from V and 8 bases from J, with 16 bases between. The CDR3 totals 15 residues.

This sequence joins TRBV27 and TRBJ1-5; 9 nucleotides agree with TRBD1. Per germline, CDR1 MNHEY and CDR2 SMNVEV (reference sequence). The CDR3 sequence is 13 residues long. The V gene end was trimmed by 7 bases and the J gene end by 4 bases; junction bases not matched to a gene: 2. As DNA, the CDR3 is TGTGCCAGCACCGGACAGGGGAATCAGCCCCAGCATTTT. Residues: CASTGQGNQPQHF.

This clone was picked up one time. J is TRBJ1-5 and V is TRBV19, with D hard to call. Germline V lookup: CDR1 LNHDA, CDR2 SQIVND (reference sequence). This CDR3 has 14 amino acids. Trimming removed 7 bases at V and 5 bases at J, with 15 bases between. The DNA for the CDR3 is TGTGCCAGTACCCTGATCCCGGGAGATCAGCCCCAGCATTTT. Translating gives CASTLIPGDQPQHF.